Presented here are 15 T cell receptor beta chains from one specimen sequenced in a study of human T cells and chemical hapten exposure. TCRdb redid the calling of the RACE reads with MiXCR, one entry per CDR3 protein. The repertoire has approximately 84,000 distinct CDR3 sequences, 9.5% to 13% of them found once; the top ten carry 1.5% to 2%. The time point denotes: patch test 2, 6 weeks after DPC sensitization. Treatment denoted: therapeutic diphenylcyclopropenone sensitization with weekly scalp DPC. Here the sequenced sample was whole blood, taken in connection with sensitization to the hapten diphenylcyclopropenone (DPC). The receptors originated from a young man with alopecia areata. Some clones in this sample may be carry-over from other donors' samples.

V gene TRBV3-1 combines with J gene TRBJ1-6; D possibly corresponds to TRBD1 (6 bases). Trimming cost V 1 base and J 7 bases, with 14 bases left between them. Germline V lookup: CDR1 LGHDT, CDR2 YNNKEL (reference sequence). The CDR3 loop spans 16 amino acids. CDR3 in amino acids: CASSQGGDIKNSPLHF. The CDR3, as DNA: TGTGCCAGCAGCCAAGGAGGGGACATAAAAAATTCACCCCTCCACTTT. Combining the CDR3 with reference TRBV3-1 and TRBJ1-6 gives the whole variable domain DTAVSQTPKYLVTQMGNDKSIKCEQNLGHDTMYWYKQDSKKFLKIMFSYNNKELIINETVPNRFSPKSPDKAHLNLHINSLELGDSAVYFCASSQGGDIKNSPLHFGNGTRLTVT.

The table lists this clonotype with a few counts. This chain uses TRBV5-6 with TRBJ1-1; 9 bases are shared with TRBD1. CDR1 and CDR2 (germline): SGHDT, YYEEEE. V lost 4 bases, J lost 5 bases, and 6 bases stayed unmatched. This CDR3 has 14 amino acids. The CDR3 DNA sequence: TGTGCCAGCAGCGGGGACAGGGAAGTTACTGAAGCTTTCTTT. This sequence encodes CASSGDREVTEAFF.

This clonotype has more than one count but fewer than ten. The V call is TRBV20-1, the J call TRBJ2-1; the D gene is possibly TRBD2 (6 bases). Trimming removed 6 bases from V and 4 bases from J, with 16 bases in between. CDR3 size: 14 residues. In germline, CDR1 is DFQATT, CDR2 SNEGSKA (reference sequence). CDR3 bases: TGCAGTGCCAACACCCGCGGGAAGTACAATGAGCAGTTCTTC. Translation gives CSANTRGKYNEQFF.

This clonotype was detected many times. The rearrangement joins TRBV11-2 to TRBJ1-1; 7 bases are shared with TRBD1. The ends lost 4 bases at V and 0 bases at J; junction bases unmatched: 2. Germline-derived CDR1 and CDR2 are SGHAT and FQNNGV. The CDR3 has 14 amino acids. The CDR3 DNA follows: TGTGCCAGCAGCTGGGGACAGATGAACACTGAAGCTTTCTTT. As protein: CASSWGQMNTEAFF. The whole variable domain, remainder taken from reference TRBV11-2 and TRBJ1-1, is EAGVAQSPRYKIIEKRQSVAFWCNPISGHATLYWYQQILGQGPKLLIQFQNNGVVDDSQLPKDRFSAERLKGVDSTLKIQPAKLEDSAVYLCASSWGQMNTEAFFGQGTRLTVV.

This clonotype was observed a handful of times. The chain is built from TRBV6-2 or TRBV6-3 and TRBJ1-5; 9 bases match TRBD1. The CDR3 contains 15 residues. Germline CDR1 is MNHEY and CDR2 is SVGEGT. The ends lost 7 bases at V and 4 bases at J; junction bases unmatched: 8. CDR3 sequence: CASNTAGTGNQPQHF. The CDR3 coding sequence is TGTGCCAGCAATACCGCCGGGACAGGGAATCAGCCCCAGCATTTT.

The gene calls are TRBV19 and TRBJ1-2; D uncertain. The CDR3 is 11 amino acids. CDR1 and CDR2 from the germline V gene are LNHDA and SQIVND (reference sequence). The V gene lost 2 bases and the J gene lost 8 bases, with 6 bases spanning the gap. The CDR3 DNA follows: TGTGCCAGTAGTATACCATCGGGCTACACCTTC. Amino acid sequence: CASSIPSGYTF.

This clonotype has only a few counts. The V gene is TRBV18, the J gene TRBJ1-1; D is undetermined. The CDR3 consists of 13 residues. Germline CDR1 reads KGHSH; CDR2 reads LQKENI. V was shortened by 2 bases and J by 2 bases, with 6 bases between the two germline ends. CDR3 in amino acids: CASSPAGNTEAFF. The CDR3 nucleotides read TGTGCCAGCTCACCAGCGGGCAACACTGAAGCTTTCTTT.

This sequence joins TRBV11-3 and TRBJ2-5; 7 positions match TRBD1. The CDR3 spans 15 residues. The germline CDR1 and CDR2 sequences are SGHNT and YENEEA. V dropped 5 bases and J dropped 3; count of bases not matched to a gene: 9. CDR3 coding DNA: TGTGCCAGCAGCCCGACAGGGATAGGGGAAGAGACCCAGTACTTC. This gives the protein CASSPTGIGEETQYF.

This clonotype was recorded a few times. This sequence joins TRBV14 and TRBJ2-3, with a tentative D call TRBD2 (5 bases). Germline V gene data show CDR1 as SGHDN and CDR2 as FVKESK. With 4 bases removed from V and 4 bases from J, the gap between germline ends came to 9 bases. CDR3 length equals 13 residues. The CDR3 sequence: CASSPDLADTQYF. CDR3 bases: TGTGCCAGCAGCCCGGACTTAGCAGATACGCAGTATTTT.

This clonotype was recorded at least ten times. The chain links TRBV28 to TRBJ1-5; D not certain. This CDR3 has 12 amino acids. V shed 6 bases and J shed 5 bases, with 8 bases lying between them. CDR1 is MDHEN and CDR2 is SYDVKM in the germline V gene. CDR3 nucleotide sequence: TGTGCCAGCAGCGGAGGGCATCAGCCCCAGCATTTT. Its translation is CASSGGHQPQHF.

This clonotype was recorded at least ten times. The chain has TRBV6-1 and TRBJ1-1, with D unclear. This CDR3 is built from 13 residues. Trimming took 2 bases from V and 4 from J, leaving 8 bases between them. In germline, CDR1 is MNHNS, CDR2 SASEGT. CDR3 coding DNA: TGTGCCAGCAGTGAACGGGGTTCCACTGAAGCTTTCTTT. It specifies CASSERGSTEAFF.

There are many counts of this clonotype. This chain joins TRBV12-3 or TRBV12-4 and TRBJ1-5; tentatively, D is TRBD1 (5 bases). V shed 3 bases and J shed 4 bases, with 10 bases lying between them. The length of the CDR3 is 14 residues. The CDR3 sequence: CASSFDSKNQPQHF. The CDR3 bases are TGTGCCAGCAGTTTCGACAGCAAAAATCAGCCCCAGCATTTT.

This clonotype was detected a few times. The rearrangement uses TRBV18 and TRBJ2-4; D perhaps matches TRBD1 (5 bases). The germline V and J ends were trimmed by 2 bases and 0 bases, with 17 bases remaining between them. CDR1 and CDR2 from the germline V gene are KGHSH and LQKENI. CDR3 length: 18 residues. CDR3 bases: TGTGCCAGCTCACCATTTTTCCAGGGCCAAACAGCCAAAAACATTCAGTACTTC. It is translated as CASSPFFQGQTAKNIQYF.

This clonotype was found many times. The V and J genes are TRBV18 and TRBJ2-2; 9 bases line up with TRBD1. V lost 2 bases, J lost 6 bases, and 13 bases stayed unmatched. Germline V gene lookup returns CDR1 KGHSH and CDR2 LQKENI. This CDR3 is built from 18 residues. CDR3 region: CASSPTTGGSTLAGELFF. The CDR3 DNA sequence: TGTGCCAGCTCACCAACGACAGGGGGAAGCACCTTGGCCGGGGAGCTGTTTTTT.

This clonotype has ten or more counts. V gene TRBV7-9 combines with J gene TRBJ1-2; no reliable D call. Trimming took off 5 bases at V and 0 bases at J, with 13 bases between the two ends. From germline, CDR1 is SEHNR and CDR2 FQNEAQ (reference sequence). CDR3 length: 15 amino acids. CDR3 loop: CASSRMSGTNYGYTF. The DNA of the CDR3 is TGTGCCAGCAGCCGGATGTCCGGGACTAACTATGGCTACACCTTC. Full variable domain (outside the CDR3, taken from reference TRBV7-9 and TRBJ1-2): DTGVSQNPRHKITKRGQNVTFRCDPISEHNRLYWYRQTLGQGPEFLTYFQNEAQLEKSRLLSDRFSAERPKGSFSTLEIQRTEQGDSAMYLCASSRMSGTNYGYTFGSGTRLTVV.